The subject of this entry is one TCR beta chain. The sample originates from a study of blood T cell repertoires in COVID-19. About the research overall: The United States, Italy and Spain were the sources of the acute and convalescent COVID-19 samples. Sample material is recorded as cDNA or gDNA derived from T cells, B-cell-depleted T cells, or PBMCs.

Seattle researchers signed up patients amid active infection and tracked them longitudinally. Methods used by the authors: Cell counts per sample came from amplifying reference gene primers. The assay was immunoSEQ multiplex PCR, and TCRdb's table has in-frame clones only and misses some. V, J and clone size are taken as reported in that table, and D and trimming were inferred from the DNA itself. The sample lists roughly 230,000 clones; less than 90% were seen once. V lost 7 bases and J 0 bases, leaving 6 bases between the germline ends. The germline V gene has CDR1 MNHEY and CDR2 SVGAGI. This CDR3 is built from 12 residues.

The TCR comes from a woman of 80 years or more with COVID-19, enrolled during active disease. The J gene is TRBJ1-1, the V gene TRBV6-5, with D unresolved. Sequencing was carried out using peripheral blood. This CDR3 is CASMRLNTEAFF. DNA of the CDR3: TGTGCCAGCATGAGATTGAACACTGAAGCTTTCTTT.